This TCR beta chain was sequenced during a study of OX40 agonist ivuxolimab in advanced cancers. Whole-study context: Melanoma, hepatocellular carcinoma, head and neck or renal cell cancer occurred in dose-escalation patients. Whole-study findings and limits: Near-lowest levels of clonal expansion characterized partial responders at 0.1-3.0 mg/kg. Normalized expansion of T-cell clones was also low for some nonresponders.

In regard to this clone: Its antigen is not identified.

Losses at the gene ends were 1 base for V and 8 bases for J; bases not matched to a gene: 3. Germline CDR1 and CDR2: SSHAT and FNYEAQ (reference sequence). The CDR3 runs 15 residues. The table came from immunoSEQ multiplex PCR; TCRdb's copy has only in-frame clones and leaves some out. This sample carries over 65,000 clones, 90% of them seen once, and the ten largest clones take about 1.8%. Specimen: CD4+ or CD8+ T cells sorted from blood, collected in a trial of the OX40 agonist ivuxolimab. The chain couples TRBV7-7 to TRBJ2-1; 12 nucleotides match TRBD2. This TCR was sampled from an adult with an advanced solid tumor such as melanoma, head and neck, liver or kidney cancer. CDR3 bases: TGTGCCAGCAGCTTAGGACTAGCGGGAGTCGATGAGCAGTTCTTC. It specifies CASSLGLAGVDEQFF.